Below, 2 T cell receptor beta chains from the same sample are listed, as sequenced in a study of blood T cells in healthy people across ages. A second PCR of 7 to 11 cycles used a sample-barcoded 5' primer and a J-beta primer mix. MiXCR, run by TCRdb on the 5' RACE reads, gives a single entry per CDR3 protein. The repertoire holds hundreds of thousands of distinct CDR3 sequences, with 45% to 65% as singletons. The sequenced sample consisted of blood. These receptors all stem from a man aged 60 to 69 in good health.

CDR3 protein: CASGDYRQAFANYGYTF. Here the CDR3 DNA reads TGTGCTAGTGGTGATTACCGACAGGCCTTCGCTAACTATGGCTACACCTTC. The J gene is TRBJ1-2, the V gene TRBV12-5; TRBD1 might be the D (6 bases). This CDR3 is 17 amino acids long. Germline V lookup: CDR1 LGHNT, CDR2 FRNRAP. Trimming left V 5 bases short and J 0 bases short, with 19 bases between.

This clonotype was picked up a small number of times. The chain carries TRBV29-1 and TRBJ1-5; D possibly corresponds to TRBD1 (5 bases). The V gene's germline CDR1 is SQVTM and CDR2 ANQGSEA. The CDR3 is made up of 14 amino acids. Trimming stripped 3 bases from V and 2 bases from J, with 11 bases between. The CDR3 nucleotides are TGCAGCGTTGATGAGGGGCTGGGCAATCAGCCCCAGCATTTT. It codes for CSVDEGLGNQPQHF.